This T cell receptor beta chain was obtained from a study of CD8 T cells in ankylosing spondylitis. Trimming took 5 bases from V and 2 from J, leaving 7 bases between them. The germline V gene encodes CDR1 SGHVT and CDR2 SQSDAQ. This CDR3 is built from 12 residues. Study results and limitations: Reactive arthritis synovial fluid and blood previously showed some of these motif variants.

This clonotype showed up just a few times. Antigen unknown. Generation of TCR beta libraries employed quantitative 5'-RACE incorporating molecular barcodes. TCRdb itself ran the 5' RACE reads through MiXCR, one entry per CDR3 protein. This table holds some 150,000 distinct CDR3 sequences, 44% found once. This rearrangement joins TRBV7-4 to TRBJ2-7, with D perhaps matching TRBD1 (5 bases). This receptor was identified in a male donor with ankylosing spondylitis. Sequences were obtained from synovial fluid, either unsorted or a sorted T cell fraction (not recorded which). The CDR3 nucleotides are TGTGCCAGCAGCCAACAGGCCTACGAGCAGTACTTC. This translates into CASSQQAYEQYF.